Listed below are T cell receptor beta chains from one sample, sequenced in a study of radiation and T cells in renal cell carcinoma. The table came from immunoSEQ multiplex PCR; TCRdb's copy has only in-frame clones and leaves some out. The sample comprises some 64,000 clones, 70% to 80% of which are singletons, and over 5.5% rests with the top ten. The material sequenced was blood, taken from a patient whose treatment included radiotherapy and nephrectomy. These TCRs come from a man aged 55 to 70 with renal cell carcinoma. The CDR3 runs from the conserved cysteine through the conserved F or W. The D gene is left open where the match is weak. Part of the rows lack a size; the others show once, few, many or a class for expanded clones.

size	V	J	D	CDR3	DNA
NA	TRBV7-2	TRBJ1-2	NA	CASRPRASAYGYTF	TGTGCCAGCAGACCCCGGGCCTCGGCGTATGGCTACACCTTC
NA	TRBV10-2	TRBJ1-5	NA	CASSESWTGTGSNQPQHF	TGCGCCAGCAGTGAGTCGTGGACCGGGACCGGTAGCAATCAGCCCCAGCATTTT
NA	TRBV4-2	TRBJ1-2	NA	CASSPGGSGASQGYTF	TGTGCCAGCTCCCCTGGAGGGTCGGGGGCATCGCAGGGCTACACCTTC
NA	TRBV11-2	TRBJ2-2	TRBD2	CASSLASGGATGELFF	TGTGCCAGCAGCTTGGCTAGCGGGGGGGCCACCGGGGAGCTGTTTTTT
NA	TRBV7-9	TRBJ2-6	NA	CASSFAGGTGANVLTF	TGTGCCAGCAGTTTCGCCGGGGGAACTGGGGCCAACGTCCTGACTTTC
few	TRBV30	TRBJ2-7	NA	CAWSAEPRIYEQYF	TGTGCCTGGTCAGCGGAGCCTCGTATCTACGAGCAGTACTTC
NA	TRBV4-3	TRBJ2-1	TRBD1	CASSQRHWAGQGDSYNEQFF	TGCGCCAGCAGCCAACGTCATTGGGCGGGACAGGGGGACTCCTACAATGAGCAGTTCTTC
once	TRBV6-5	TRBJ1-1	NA	CASSYGGMNTEAFF	TGTGCCAGCAGTTACGGGGGCATGAACACTGAAGCTTTCTTT
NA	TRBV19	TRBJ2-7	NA	CASSPQWDYEQYF	TGTGCCAGTAGTCCGCAGTGGGACTACGAGCAGTACTTC
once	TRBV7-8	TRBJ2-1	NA	CASTRTGVYNEQFF	TGTGCCAGCACTCGAACGGGGGTCTACAATGAGCAGTTCTTC
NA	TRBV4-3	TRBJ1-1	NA	CASSQDGAGHKNTEAFF	TGCGCCAGCAGCCAAGATGGTGCGGGGCATAAGAACACTGAAGCTTTCTTT
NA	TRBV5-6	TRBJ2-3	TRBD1	CASSLGRGPPYTDTQYF	TGTGCCAGCAGCTTGGGCAGGGGGCCTCCTTACACAGATACGCAGTATTTT
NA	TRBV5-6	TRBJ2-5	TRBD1	CASSLGRGTETQYF	TGTGCCAGCAGCTTGGGCAGGGGGACGGAGACCCAGTACTTC
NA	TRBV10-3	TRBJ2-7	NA	CATRRHEQYF	TGTGCCACCAGGCGCCACGAGCAGTACTTC
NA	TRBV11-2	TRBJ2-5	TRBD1	CASSLADRVKETQYF	TGTGCCAGCAGCTTAGCGGACAGGGTAAAAGAGACCCAGTACTTC
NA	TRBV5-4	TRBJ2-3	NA	CASRADEGGADTQYF	TGTGCCAGCAGGGCTGATGAAGGGGGAGCAGATACGCAGTATTTT
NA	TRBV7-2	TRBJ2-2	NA	CASSSYVVGELFF	TGTGCCAGCAGCTCGTATGTTGTCGGGGAGCTGTTTTTT
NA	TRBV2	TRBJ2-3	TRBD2	CASSLGLAGEADTQYF	TGTGCCAGCAGTTTAGGACTAGCGGGAGAAGCAGATACGCAGTATTTT
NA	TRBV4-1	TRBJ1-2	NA	CASSQETIFAAKDRNYGYTF	TGCGCCAGCAGCCAAGAAACGATCTTTGCCGCCAAGGACAGAAACTATGGCTACACCTTC
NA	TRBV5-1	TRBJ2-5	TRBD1	CASSSTPGQGGETQYF	TGCGCCAGCAGCTCAACGCCGGGACAGGGGGGAGAGACCCAGTACTTC
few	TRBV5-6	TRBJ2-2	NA	CASSLGFGELFF	TGTGCCAGCAGCTTGGGATTCGGGGAGCTGTTTTTT
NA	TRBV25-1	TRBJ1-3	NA	CASSESLAGAGNTIYF	TGTGCCAGCAGTGAATCTCTCGCAGGGGCTGGAAACACCATATATTTT
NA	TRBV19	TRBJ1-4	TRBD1	CASSILQGGEKLFF	TGTGCCAGTAGTATATTACAGGGGGGCGAAAAACTGTTTTTT
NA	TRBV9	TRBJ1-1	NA	CASSVGTDQLTEAFF	TGTGCCAGCAGCGTAGGAACCGATCAGTTAACTGAAGCTTTCTTT
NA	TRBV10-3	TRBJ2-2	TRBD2	CAMRTSGNTGELFF	TGTGCCATGCGGACTAGCGGAAACACCGGGGAGCTGTTTTTT
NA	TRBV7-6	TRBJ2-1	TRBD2	CASSLEVASGHNEQFF	TGTGCCAGCAGCTTAGAGGTGGCTAGCGGGCACAATGAGCAGTTCTTC
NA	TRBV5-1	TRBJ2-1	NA	CASSSGNYNEQFF	TGCGCCAGCAGCAGCGGAAATTACAATGAGCAGTTCTTC
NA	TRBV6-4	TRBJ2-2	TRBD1	CASSISGTGNTGELFF	TGTGCCAGCAGTATTTCCGGGACAGGGAACACCGGGGAGCTGTTTTTT
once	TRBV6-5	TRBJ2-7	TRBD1	CASRLTGGRGEQYF	TGTGCCAGCAGATTGACAGGGGGCAGGGGCGAGCAGTACTTC
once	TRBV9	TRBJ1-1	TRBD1	CASSVGGTGGFPTEAFF	TGTGCCAGCAGCGTAGGGGGGACAGGGGGCTTCCCCACTGAAGCTTTCTTT
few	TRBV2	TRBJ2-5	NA	CASSVWEEETQYF	TGTGCCAGCAGTGTGTGGGAAGAAGAGACCCAGTACTTC
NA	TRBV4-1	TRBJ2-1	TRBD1	CASSEDRVYEQFF	TGCGCCAGCAGCGAAGACAGGGTCTATGAGCAGTTCTTC
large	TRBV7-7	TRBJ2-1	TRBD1	CASSFATGLEQFF	TGTGCCAGCAGCTTTGCGACAGGGCTTGAGCAGTTCTTC
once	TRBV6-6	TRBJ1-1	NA	CASSYSRQGTSEAFF	TGTGCCAGCAGTTACTCGCGGCAGGGGACTTCTGAAGCTTTCTTT
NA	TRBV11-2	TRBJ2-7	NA	CASSLEASYSEQYF	TGTGCCAGCAGCCTCGAAGCCTCCTACAGTGAGCAGTACTTC
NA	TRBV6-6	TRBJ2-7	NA	CASSSYTGQSEQYF	TGTGCCAGCAGTTCCTACACCGGTCAAAGTGAGCAGTACTTC
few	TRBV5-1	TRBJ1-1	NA	CASSLGWDLNTEAFF	TGCGCCAGCAGCCTCGGGTGGGACCTGAACACTGAAGCTTTCTTT
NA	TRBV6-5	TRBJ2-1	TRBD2	CASSFLSGGLHEQFF	TGTGCCAGCAGTTTCCTATCGGGAGGGCTGCATGAGCAGTTCTTC
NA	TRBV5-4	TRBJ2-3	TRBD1	CASSAGTGGSTDTQYF	TGTGCCAGCAGCGCGGGGACAGGGGGTAGCACAGATACGCAGTATTTT
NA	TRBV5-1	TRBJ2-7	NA	CASSLAPSEGAYEQYF	TGCGCCAGCAGCTTGGCCCCCTCGGAAGGGGCCTACGAGCAGTACTTC
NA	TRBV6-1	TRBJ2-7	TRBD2	CASNRLAQEQYF	TGTGCCAGCAACAGACTAGCTCAAGAGCAGTACTTC
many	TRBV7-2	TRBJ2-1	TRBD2	CASSLTSVYNEQFF	TGTGCCAGCAGCTTAACTAGCGTGTACAATGAGCAGTTCTTC
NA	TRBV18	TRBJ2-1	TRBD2	CASSPPGLVGDEQFF	TGTGCCAGCTCACCCCCGGGACTAGTAGGCGATGAGCAGTTCTTC
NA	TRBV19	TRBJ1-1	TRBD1	CASSTGQGLTEAFF	TGTGCCAGTAGTACCGGACAGGGGTTGACTGAAGCTTTCTTT
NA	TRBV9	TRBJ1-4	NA	CASTGGTTNEKLFF	TGTGCCAGCACCGGGGGGACAACTAATGAAAAACTGTTTTTT
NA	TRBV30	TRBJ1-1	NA	CAWERDNTEAFF	TGTGCCTGGGAAAGGGATAACACTGAAGCTTTCTTT
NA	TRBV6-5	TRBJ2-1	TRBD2	CASSFGRAKNEQFF	TGTGCCAGCAGTTTCGGGAGGGCTAAGAATGAGCAGTTCTTC
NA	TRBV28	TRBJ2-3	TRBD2	CASSSAGGPTDTQYF	TGTGCCAGCAGTTCAGCGGGAGGGCCGACAGATACGCAGTATTTT
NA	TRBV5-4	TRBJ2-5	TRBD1	CASSAGQGTQETQYF	TGTGCCAGCAGCGCGGGACAGGGGACCCAAGAGACCCAGTACTTC
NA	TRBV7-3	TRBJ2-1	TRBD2	CASSLTPGGYNEQFF	TGTGCCAGCAGCTTAACCCCGGGAGGGTACAATGAGCAGTTCTTC
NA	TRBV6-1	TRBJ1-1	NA	CASSDEGGLEAFF	TGTGCCAGCAGTGACGAGGGGGGGTTGGAAGCTTTCTTT
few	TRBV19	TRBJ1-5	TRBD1	CASSIGDRGGQPQHF	TGTGCCAGTAGTATAGGGGACAGGGGAGGTCAGCCCCAGCATTTT
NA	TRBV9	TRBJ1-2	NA	CASSVGGPNYGYTF	TGTGCCAGCAGCGTAGGGGGACCTAACTATGGCTACACCTTC
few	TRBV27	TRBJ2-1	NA	CASSLNREQFF	TGTGCCAGCAGTTTGAACAGGGAGCAGTTCTTC
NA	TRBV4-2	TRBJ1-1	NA	CASSQERARGTEAFF	TGTGCCAGCAGCCAAGAGAGGGCGCGGGGGACTGAAGCTTTCTTT
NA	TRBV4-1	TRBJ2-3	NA	CASSQWSSTDTQYF	TGCGCCAGCAGCCAGTGGAGTAGCACAGATACGCAGTATTTT
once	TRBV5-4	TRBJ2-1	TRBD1	CASSLDRGPNEQFF	TGTGCCAGCAGCTTGGACAGGGGCCCCAATGAGCAGTTCTTC
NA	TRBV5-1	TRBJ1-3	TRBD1	CASSFEGDRDNTIYF	TGCGCCAGCAGCTTTGAAGGGGACAGGGACAACACCATATATTTT
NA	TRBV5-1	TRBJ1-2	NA	CASSLEAGRGTGYTF	TGCGCCAGCAGCTTGGAAGCGGGGAGGGGGACGGGCTACACCTTC